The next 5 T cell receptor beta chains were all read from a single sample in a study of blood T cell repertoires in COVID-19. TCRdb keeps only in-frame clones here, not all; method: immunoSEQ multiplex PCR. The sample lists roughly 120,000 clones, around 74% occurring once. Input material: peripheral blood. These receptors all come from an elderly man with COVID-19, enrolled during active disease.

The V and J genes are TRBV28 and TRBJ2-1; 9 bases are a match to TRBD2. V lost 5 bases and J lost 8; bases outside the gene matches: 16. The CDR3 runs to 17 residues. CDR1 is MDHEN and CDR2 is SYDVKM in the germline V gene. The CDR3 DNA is TGTGCCAGCAGTCTAACCCCGGGACTAGCTCCTTGGGATGAGCAGTTCTTC. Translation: CASSLTPGLAPWDEQFF.

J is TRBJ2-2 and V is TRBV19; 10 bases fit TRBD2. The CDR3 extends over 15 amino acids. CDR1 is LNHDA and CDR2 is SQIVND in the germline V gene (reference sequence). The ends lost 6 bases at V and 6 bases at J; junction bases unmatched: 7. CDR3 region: CASRGLASGAGELFF. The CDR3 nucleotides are TGTGCCAGTAGGGGACTAGCGTCAGGGGCCGGGGAGCTGTTTTTT.

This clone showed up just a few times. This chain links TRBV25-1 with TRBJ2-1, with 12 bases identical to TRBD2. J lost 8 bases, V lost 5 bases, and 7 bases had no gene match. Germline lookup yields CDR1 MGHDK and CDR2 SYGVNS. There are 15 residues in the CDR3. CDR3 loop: CASSPHLAGGDEQFF. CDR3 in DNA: TGTGCCAGCAGTCCTCACCTAGCGGGAGGGGATGAGCAGTTCTTC.

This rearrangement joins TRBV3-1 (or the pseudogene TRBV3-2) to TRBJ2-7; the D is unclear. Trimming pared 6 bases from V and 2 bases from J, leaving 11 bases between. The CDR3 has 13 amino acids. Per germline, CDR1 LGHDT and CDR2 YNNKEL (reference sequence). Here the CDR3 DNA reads TGTGCCAGCAGGTTTGGGCAGACCTACGAGCAGTACTTC. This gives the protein CASRFGQTYEQYF.

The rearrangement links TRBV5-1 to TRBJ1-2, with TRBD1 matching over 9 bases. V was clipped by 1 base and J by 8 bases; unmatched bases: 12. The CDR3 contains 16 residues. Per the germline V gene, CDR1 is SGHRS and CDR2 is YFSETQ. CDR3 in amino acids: CASSLTGGTGSEGYTF. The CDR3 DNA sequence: TGCGCCAGCAGCTTGACCGGTGGGACAGGGTCGGAAGGCTACACCTTC. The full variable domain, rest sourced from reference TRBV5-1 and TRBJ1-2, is KAGVTQTPRYLIKTRGQQVTLSCSPISGHRSVSWYQQTPGQGLQFLFEYFSETQRNKGNFPGRFSGRQFSNSRSEMNVSTLELGDSALYLCASSLTGGTGSEGYTFGSGTRLTVV.